Below, one T cell receptor (beta chain) is given with its context. V gave up 0 bases and J gave up 7 bases, with 7 bases separating them. The length of the CDR3 is 13 residues. In germline, CDR1 is SGHRS, CDR2 YFSETQ. The record originates from a study of T cell responses to AZD1222 COVID-19 vaccine. Investigators merged groups given second doses at roughly 4 or roughly 12 weeks. Assay: immunoSEQ multiplex PCR; the TCRdb copy retains only in-frame clones and omits some. This table has approximately 140,000 clones, 92% appearing once. The sample here was peripheral blood, taken 28 days after the second AZD1222 dose. The chain joins TRBV5-1 to TRBJ2-2; TRBD2 might be the D (5 bases). The origin of this receptor is an adult who received the AZD1222 COVID-19 vaccine. CDR3 region: CASSLEGGGELFF. The DNA for the CDR3 is TGCGCCAGCAGCTTGGAAGGAGGCGGGGAGCTGTTTTTT. Complete variable domain (other parts from reference TRBV5-1 and TRBJ2-2): KAGVTQTPRYLIKTRGQQVTLSCSPISGHRSVSWYQQTPGQGLQFLFEYFSETQRNKGNFPGRFSGRQFSNSRSEMNVSTLELGDSALYLCASSLEGGGELFFGEGSRLTVL.